The rows below give T cell receptor beta chains drawn from one sample of a study of blood T cell repertoires in COVID-19. Profiled with immunoSEQ multiplex PCR; TCRdb holds only in-frame clones, not every one. The sample yields around 130,000 clones, around 89% seen once. The sequenced sample was peripheral blood. The receptors were sampled from a man over 45 with active or convalescent COVID-19. Both conserved end residues are part of each CDR3. The order of the fields is clone size, D gene, J gene, V gene, CDR3 protein, CDR3 DNA. A D gene is named only where the DNA matches it firmly. Part of the rows lack a size; the others show once, few, many or a class for expanded clones.

clone size: few; D gene: TRBD1; J gene: TRBJ1-4; V gene: TRBV19; CDR3 protein: CASSIQGAREKLFF; CDR3 DNA: TGTGCCAGTAGTATCCAGGGGGCAAGGGAAAAACTGTTTTTT
clone size: -; D gene: TRBD2; J gene: TRBJ2-6; V gene: TRBV7-6; CDR3 protein: CASSLDKTSGGILSGANVLTF; CDR3 DNA: TGTGCCAGCAGCTTAGATAAGACTAGCGGGGGGATACTCTCTGGGGCCAACGTCCTGACTTTC
clone size: -; D gene: TRBD2; J gene: TRBJ2-1; V gene: TRBV6-5; CDR3 protein: CASRALAGTYNEQFF; CDR3 DNA: TGTGCCAGCCGCGCACTAGCGGGGACATACAATGAGCAGTTCTTC
clone size: -; D gene: TRBD1; J gene: TRBJ2-5; V gene: TRBV27; CDR3 protein: CASSQGTGQETQYF; CDR3 DNA: TGTGCCAGCAGTCAAGGGACAGGGCAAGAGACCCAGTACTTC
clone size: -; D gene: -; J gene: TRBJ1-5; V gene: TRBV6-6; CDR3 protein: CASTKTGQMGQPQHF; CDR3 DNA: TGTGCCAGCACCAAAACCGGACAGATGGGTCAGCCCCAGCATTTT
clone size: -; D gene: -; J gene: TRBJ1-1; V gene: TRBV5-4; CDR3 protein: CASSLGGRETAEAFF; CDR3 DNA: TGTGCCAGCAGCTTGGGGGGGCGTGAGACTGCGGAAGCTTTCTTT
clone size: once; D gene: TRBD2; J gene: TRBJ2-1; V gene: TRBV18; CDR3 protein: CASSPPSAGVYNEQFF; CDR3 DNA: TGTGCCAGCTCACCACCGTCAGCGGGGGTATACAATGAGCAGTTCTTC
clone size: once; D gene: -; J gene: TRBJ1-5; V gene: TRBV12-5; CDR3 protein: CASGPGSHQPQHF; CDR3 DNA: TGTGCTAGTGGTCCCGGGTCTCATCAGCCCCAGCATTTT
clone size: -; D gene: TRBD1; J gene: TRBJ1-4; V gene: TRBV6-5; CDR3 protein: CASSADRSDYEKLFF; CDR3 DNA: TGTGCCAGCAGCGCGGACAGGAGCGACTATGAAAAACTGTTTTTT
clone size: -; D gene: TRBD1; J gene: TRBJ2-5; V gene: TRBV27; CDR3 protein: CASSADRGQTQYF; CDR3 DNA: TGTGCCAGCAGTGCAGACAGGGGACAGACCCAGTACTTC
clone size: -; D gene: -; J gene: TRBJ2-7; V gene: TRBV5-1; CDR3 protein: CASEGPGSEQYF; CDR3 DNA: TGCGCCAGCGAGGGCCCAGGCTCCGAGCAGTACTTC
clone size: once; D gene: TRBD1; J gene: TRBJ2-7; V gene: TRBV6-5; CDR3 protein: CASSYSGTGGSEQYF; CDR3 DNA: TGTGCCAGCAGTTACTCTGGAACAGGGGGGTCCGAGCAGTACTTC
clone size: once; D gene: -; J gene: TRBJ2-7; V gene: TRBV25-1; CDR3 protein: CASKARIGQPYEQYF; CDR3 DNA: TGTGCCAGCAAAGCTAGGATAGGACAGCCCTACGAGCAGTACTTC
clone size: -; D gene: -; J gene: TRBJ2-1; V gene: TRBV5-5; CDR3 protein: CASSLGQGPHNEQFF; CDR3 DNA: TGTGCCAGCAGCTTGGGTCAGGGTCCCCACAATGAGCAGTTCTTC
clone size: -; D gene: -; J gene: TRBJ1-5; V gene: TRBV6-1; CDR3 protein: CASSEIGGVGQPQHF; CDR3 DNA: TGTGCCAGCAGTGAAATAGGAGGGGTGGGTCAGCCCCAGCATTTT
clone size: -; D gene: -; J gene: TRBJ2-3; V gene: TRBV5-5; CDR3 protein: CASSLQGRDTQYF; CDR3 DNA: TGTGCCAGCAGCTTGCAGGGTAGAGATACGCAGTATTTT
clone size: -; D gene: -; J gene: TRBJ1-3; V gene: TRBV15; CDR3 protein: CATSRGGSVDTIYF; CDR3 DNA: TGTGCCACCAGCAGAGGGGGTAGCGTGGACACCATATATTTT
clone size: -; D gene: -; J gene: TRBJ1-2; V gene: TRBV3-1/TRBV3-2; CDR3 protein: CASSQGPIRSDGYTF; CDR3 DNA: TGTGCCAGCAGCCAAGGCCCGATTCGTTCGGATGGCTACACCTTC
clone size: once; D gene: -; J gene: TRBJ2-7; V gene: TRBV28; CDR3 protein: CASSLSGAARGEQYF; CDR3 DNA: TGTGCCAGCAGTCTCTCGGGAGCCGCCCGGGGCGAGCAGTACTTC
clone size: once; D gene: TRBD1; J gene: TRBJ1-5; V gene: TRBV27; CDR3 protein: CASSFRQGGSDSNQPQHF; CDR3 DNA: TGTGCCAGCAGTTTTCGACAGGGGGGATCGGATAGCAATCAGCCCCAGCATTTT
clone size: few; D gene: TRBD1; J gene: TRBJ2-7; V gene: TRBV5-6; CDR3 protein: CASSRTGREQYF; CDR3 DNA: TGTGCCAGCAGCCGGACAGGGAGGGAGCAGTACTTC
clone size: once; D gene: -; J gene: TRBJ2-6; V gene: TRBV5-4; CDR3 protein: CASSPGRRGPSGANVLTF; CDR3 DNA: TGTGCCAGCAGCCCCGGTCGGCGGGGGCCCTCCGGGGCCAACGTCCTGACTTTC
clone size: -; D gene: -; J gene: TRBJ1-2; V gene: TRBV3-1/TRBV3-2; CDR3 protein: CASSRLQGVGYGYTF; CDR3 DNA: TGTGCCAGCAGCCGACTTCAGGGTGTCGGCTATGGCTACACCTTC
clone size: -; D gene: TRBD1; J gene: TRBJ2-7; V gene: TRBV11-2; CDR3 protein: CASSLGPGGSREYF; CDR3 DNA: TGTGCCAGCAGCTTAGGTCCAGGGGGCTCAAGGGAGTACTTC
clone size: -; D gene: TRBD1; J gene: TRBJ2-1; V gene: TRBV7-2; CDR3 protein: CASTLASAGGENEQFF; CDR3 DNA: TGTGCCAGCACCCTCGCATCGGCAGGGGGCGAAAATGAGCAGTTCTTC
clone size: -; D gene: TRBD1; J gene: TRBJ1-6; V gene: TRBV28; CDR3 protein: CASSLGTANSPLHF; CDR3 DNA: TGTGCCAGCAGTTTAGGGACAGCTAATTCACCCCTCCACTTT